This is a list of T cell receptor beta chains from one sample in a study of T-cell memory formation after mild COVID-19. One entry per CDR3 protein, called by TCRdb with MiXCR from the 5' RACE reads. The data contain some 200,000 distinct CDR3 sequences, 9.5% to 10% of them seen just once; the ten biggest clones take up around 3.4%. Specimen: PBMCs or a T cell subset sorted from them (not recorded which). All receptors derive from a man younger than 35 who had mild COVID-19 (a few samples of this study predate the infection). Cell type and time point are not known. Both conserved end residues are trimmed from each CDR3. The size field is filled for only some rows; it gives once, few, many or a size class.

v_call	cdr3_length	j_call	clone_size	cdr3_aa
TRBV3-1	10	TRBJ1-1	NA	ASSQGGRLAF
TRBV5-1	14	TRBJ1-6	many	ASSQTPGAINSPLH
TRBV12-3/TRBV12-4	13	TRBJ2-1	many	ASSLRLAEYNEQF
TRBV18	12	TRBJ2-3	NA	ASSPQHGSDTQY
TRBV7-9	10	TRBJ1-5	few	ASSWVSGPQH
TRBV7-9	12	TRBJ1-6	few	ASSSPGSNSPLH
TRBV5-1	11	TRBJ1-5	NA	ASSLGVRQPQH
TRBV10-3	12	TRBJ2-7	NA	AISGAGGPGEQY
TRBV24-1	12	TRBJ2-1	NA	ATSDSGFSNEQF
TRBV12-3/TRBV12-4	9	TRBJ2-7	NA	ASSRGSEQY
TRBV15	16	TRBJ2-6	NA	ATSRDLGTGSGANVLT
TRBV4-3	14	TRBJ2-3	NA	ASSQDYHLDTDTQY
TRBV27	16	TRBJ1-6	few	ASSLNGVQGVLHSPLH
TRBV11-2	14	TRBJ2-3	few	ASSLNLAGSTDTQY
TRBV12-3/TRBV12-4	13	TRBJ2-7	NA	ASSSRQGRNYEQY
TRBV7-8	12	TRBJ1-2	few	ASSLVQRNYGYT
TRBV11-2	11	TRBJ2-2	few	ASSLKGGGELF
TRBV7-9	13	TRBJ2-1	few	ASSIALASYNEQF